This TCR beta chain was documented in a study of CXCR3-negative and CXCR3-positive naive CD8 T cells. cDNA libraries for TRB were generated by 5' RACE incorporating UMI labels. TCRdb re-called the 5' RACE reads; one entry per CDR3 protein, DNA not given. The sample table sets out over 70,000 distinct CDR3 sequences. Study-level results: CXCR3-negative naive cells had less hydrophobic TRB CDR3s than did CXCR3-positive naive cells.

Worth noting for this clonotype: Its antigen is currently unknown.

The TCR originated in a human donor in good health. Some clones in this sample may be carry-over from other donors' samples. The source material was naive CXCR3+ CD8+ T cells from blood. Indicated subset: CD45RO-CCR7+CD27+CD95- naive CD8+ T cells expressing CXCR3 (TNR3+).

The CDR3 loop is CSVEGTAYEQYF. This sequence joins TRBV29-1 and TRBJ2-7; TCRdb's assignment of TRBD1 cannot be checked, as there is no DNA. The germline gives CDR1 SQVTM, CDR2 ANQGSEA. CDR3 length: 12 amino acids.